The T cell receptor (beta chain) under discussion was sequenced for a study of T-cell reconstitution after alpha-beta-depleted transplantation in children. General study results and limits: A year post-transplant, T-cell counts and diversity derived mostly from newly produced T cells. Expanded graft clones, several hundred of them, were reportedly the source of alpha-beta T cells about two months after transplant. High day-60 TCRbeta diversity in some patients came from surviving recipient T cells and thymic progenitors.

As it was prepared, the TCRbeta library received unique molecular identifiers. MiXCR, applied by TCRdb to the PCR reads, yields one record per CDR3 protein. The table has about 78,000 distinct CDR3 sequences, approximately 14% seen once. This clonotype was found a few times. No antigen is known for it. The CDR3 sequence is 16 residues long. Germline trimming cut 0 bases from V and 3 bases from J; bases unmatched to any gene: 5. Germline-derived CDR1 and CDR2 are SGHRS and YFSETQ. The V and J genes are TRBV5-1 and TRBJ1-5, with 8 bases aligning to TRBD1. Sequencing was performed on PBMCs, mostly from graft donor cells, taken 180 days after TCRalphabeta/CD19-depleted stem cell transplant. This clonotype was sampled from a male patient aged 2-10 years who had a stem cell transplant for acute lymphoblastic leukemia, so the T cells may come from the graft donor. CDR3 nucleotide sequence: TGCGCCAGCAGCTTGGCAGGGGGCTCCCCCAATCAGCCCCAGCATTTT. This translates into CASSLAGGSPNQPQHF. Variable domain in full (rest from reference TRBV5-1 and TRBJ1-5): KAGVTQTPRYLIKTRGQQVTLSCSPISGHRSVSWYQQTPGQGLQFLFEYFSETQRNKGNFPGRFSGRQFSNSRSEMNVSTLELGDSALYLCASSLAGGSPNQPQHFGDGTRLSIL.